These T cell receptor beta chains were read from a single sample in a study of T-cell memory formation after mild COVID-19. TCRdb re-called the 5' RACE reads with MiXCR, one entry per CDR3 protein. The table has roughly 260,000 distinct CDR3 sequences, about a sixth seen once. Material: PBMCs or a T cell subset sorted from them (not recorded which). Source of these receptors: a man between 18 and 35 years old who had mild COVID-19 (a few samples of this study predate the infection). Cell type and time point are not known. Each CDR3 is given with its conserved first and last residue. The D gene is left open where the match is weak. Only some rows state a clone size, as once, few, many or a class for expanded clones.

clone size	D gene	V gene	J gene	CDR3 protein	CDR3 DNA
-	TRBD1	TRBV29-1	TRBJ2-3	CSVVRTGFSTDTQYF	TGCAGCGTTGTTAGGACAGGATTTAGCACAGATACGCAGTATTTT
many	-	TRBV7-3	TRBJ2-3	CASSLGREDTQYF	TGTGCCAGCAGCTTAGGCAGGGAGGATACGCAGTATTTT
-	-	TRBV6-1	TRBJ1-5	CASSANFDQPQHF	TGTGCCAGCAGTGCAAACTTCGATCAGCCCCAGCATTTT
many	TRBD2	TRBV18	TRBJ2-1	CASSPQGGQQFF	TGTGCCAGCTCACCGCAGGGAGGGCAGCAGTTCTTC
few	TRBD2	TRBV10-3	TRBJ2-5	CAISDPLGAGGQETQYF	TGTGCCATCAGTGACCCCCTCGGGGCGGGGGGACAAGAGACCCAGTACTTC
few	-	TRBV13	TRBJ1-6	CASSLGDSARHNSPLHF	TGTGCCAGCAGCTTAGGGGACAGCGCGAGGCATAATTCACCCCTCCACTTT
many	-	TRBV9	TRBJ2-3	CASSVGDPGRTDTQYF	TGTGCCAGCAGCGTAGGGGACCCGGGACGGACAGATACGCAGTATTTT
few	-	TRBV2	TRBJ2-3	CASSEARASDTQYF	TGTGCCAGCAGTGAAGCGCGGGCTAGCGATACGCAGTATTTT
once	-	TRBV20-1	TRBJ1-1	CSARAGPTEAFF	TGCAGTGCTAGGGCGGGGCCCACTGAAGCTTTCTTT
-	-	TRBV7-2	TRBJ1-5	CASSPSSWGQPQHF	TGTGCCAGCAGCCCCTCCAGTTGGGGGCAGCCCCAGCATTTT
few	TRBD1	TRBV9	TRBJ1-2	CASSAGTGYRGYTF	TGTGCCAGCAGCGCCGGGACAGGGTATCGAGGCTACACCTTC
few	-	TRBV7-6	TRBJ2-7	CASSLAPGYEQYF	TGTGCCAGCAGCTTAGCACCGGGGTACGAGCAGTACTTC
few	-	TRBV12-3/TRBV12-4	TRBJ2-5	CASSLSRESRTQYF	TGTGCCAGCAGTTTATCGAGGGAGTCTAGGACCCAGTACTTC
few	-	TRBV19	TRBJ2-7	CASSKGGQSSYEQYF	TGTGCCAGTAGTAAGGGCGGACAGAGCTCCTACGAGCAGTACTTC
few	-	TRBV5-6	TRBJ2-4	CASSLSAIQNIQYF	TGTGCCAGCAGCTTATCGGCCATCCAAAACATTCAGTACTTC
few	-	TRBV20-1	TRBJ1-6	CSAPEGAVSPLHF	TGCAGTGCTCCGGAAGGAGCAGTCTCACCCCTCCACTTT
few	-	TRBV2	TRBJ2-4	CASSPFAVQYF	TGTGCCAGCAGTCCATTCGCGGTTCAGTACTTC
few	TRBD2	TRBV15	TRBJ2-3	CATSRKAGASADTQYF	TGTGCCACCAGCAGGAAAGCGGGGGCTTCTGCAGATACGCAGTATTTT
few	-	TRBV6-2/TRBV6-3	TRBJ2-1	CASSYTGPYNEQFF	TGTGCCAGCAGTTATACAGGGCCCTACAATGAGCAGTTCTTC
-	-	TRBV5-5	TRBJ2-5	CASSLGHLTRETQYF	TGTGCCAGCAGCCTGGGACACCTGACTCGTGAGACCCAGTACTTC
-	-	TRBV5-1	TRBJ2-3	CASSSYREGRGARTDTQYF	TGCGCCAGCAGCTCCTACAGGGAGGGTCGGGGAGCTCGCACAGATACGCAGTATTTT
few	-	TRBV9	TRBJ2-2	CASRQTSGSGELFF	TGTGCCAGCAGGCAAACATCAGGGTCCGGGGAGCTGTTTTTT
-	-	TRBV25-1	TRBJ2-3	CASGGMGADTQYF	TGTGCCAGCGGGGGGATGGGAGCAGATACGCAGTATTTT
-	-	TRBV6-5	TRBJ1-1	CASSYQASKTEAFF	TGTGCCAGCAGTTACCAGGCGTCGAAGACTGAAGCTTTCTTT
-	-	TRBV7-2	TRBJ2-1	CASSLAPSRAGRGNEQFF	TGTGCCAGCAGCTTAGCCCCCAGCCGGGCCGGGCGGGGAAATGAGCAGTTCTTC
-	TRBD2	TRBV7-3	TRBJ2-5	CASSLNRGVEETQYF	TGTGCCAGCAGCTTAAATCGGGGGGTGGAAGAGACCCAGTACTTC
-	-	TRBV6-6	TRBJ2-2	CASSSMAARNTGELFF	TGTGCCAGCAGTTCTATGGCGGCCAGGAACACCGGGGAGCTGTTTTTT
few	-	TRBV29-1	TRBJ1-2	CSVRTNYGYTF	TGCAGCGTACGGACAAACTATGGCTACACCTTC
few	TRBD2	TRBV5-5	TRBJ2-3	CASSLVGTSGAITDTQYF	TGTGCCAGCAGCTTGGTGGGGACTAGCGGGGCGATCACAGATACGCAGTATTTT
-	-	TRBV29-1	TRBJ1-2	CSVRARGYGYTF	TGCAGCGTCCGAGCCCGGGGCTATGGCTACACCTTC
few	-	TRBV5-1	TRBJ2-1	CASSINQGSSYNEQFF	TGCGCCAGCAGCATCAACCAGGGGAGCTCCTACAATGAGCAGTTCTTC